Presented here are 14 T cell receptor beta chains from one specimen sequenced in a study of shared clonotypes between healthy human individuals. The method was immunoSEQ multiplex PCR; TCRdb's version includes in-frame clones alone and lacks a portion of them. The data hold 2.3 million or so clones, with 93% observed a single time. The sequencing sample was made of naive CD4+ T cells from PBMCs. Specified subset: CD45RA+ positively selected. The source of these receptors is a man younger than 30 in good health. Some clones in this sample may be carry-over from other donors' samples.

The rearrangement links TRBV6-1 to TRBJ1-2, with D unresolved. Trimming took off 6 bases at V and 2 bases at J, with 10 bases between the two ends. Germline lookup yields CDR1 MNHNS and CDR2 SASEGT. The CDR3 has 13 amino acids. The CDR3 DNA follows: TGTGCCAGCAGCGTCAGGAGCAACTATGGCTACACCTTC. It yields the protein CASSVRSNYGYTF.

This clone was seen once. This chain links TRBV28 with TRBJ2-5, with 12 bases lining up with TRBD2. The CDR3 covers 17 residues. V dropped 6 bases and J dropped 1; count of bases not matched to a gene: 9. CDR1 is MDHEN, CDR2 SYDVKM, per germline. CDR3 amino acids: CASRGGPTSGSQETQYF. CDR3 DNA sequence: TGTGCCAGCAGGGGGGGACCGACTAGCGGGAGCCAAGAGACCCAGTACTTC.

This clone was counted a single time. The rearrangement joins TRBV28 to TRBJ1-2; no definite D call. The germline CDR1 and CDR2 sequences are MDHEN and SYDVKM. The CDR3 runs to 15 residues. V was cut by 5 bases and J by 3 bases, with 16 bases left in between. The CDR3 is CASSGPGDGDYGYTF. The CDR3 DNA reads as TGTGCCAGCAGTGGCCCGGGTGACGGAGACTATGGCTACACCTTC.

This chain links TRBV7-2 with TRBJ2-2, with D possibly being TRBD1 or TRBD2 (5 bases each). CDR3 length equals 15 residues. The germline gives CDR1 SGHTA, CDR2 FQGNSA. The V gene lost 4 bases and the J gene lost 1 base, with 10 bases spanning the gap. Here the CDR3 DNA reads TGTGCCAGCAGCTCTGGGACGTTGAACACCGGGGAGCTGTTTTTT. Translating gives CASSSGTLNTGELFF.

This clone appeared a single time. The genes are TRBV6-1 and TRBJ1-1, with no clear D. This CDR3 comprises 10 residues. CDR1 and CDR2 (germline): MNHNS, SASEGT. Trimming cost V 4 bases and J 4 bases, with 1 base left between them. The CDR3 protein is CASSATEAFF. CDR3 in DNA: TGTGCCAGCAGTGCCACTGAAGCTTTCTTT.

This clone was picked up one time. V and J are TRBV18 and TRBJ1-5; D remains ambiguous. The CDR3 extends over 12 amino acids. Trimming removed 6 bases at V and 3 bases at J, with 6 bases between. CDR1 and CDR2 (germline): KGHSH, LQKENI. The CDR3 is CASSAFNQPQHF. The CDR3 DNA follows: TGTGCCAGCTCCGCCTTCAATCAGCCCCAGCATTTT.

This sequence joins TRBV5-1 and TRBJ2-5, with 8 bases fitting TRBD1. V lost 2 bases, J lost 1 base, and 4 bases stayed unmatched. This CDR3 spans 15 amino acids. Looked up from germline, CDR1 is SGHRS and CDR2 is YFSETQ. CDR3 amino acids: CASSFPQGAQETQYF. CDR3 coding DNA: TGCGCCAGCAGCTTTCCTCAGGGGGCCCAAGAGACCCAGTACTTC.

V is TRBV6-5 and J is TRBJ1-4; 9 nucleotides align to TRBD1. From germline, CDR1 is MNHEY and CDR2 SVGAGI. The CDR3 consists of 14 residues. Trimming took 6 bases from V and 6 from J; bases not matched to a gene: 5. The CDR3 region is CASRKDRGDEKLFF. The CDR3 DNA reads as TGTGCCAGCAGGAAGGACAGGGGAGATGAAAAACTGTTTTTT.

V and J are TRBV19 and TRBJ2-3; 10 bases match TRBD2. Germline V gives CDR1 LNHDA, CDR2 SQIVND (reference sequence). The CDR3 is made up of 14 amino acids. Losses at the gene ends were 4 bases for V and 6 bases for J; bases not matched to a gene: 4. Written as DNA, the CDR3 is TGTGCCAGTAGTAGAGCGGGAGGGGGCGATACGCAGTATTTT. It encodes CASSRAGGGDTQYF.

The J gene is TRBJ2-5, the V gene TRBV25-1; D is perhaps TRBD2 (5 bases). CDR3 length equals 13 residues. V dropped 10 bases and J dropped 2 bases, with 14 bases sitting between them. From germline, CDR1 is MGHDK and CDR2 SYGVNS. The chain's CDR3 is CATSVGSQETQYF. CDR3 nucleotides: TGTGCCACCTCCGTGGGGAGTCAAGAGACCCAGTACTTC.

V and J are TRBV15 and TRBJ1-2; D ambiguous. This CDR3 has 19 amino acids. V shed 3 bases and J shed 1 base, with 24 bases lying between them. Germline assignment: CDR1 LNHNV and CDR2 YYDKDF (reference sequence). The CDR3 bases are TGTGCCACCAGCAGCCCTCGCGGCCATCAGAGTCCAGTTAACTATGGCTACACCTTC. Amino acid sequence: CATSSPRGHQSPVNYGYTF.

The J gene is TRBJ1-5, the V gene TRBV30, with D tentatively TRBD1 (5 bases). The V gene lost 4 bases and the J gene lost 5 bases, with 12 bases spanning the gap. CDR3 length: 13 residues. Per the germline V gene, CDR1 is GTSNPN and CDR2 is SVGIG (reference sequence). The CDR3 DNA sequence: TGTGCCTGGACAGGGCAGCAAGATCAGCCCCAGCATTTT. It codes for CAWTGQQDQPQHF.

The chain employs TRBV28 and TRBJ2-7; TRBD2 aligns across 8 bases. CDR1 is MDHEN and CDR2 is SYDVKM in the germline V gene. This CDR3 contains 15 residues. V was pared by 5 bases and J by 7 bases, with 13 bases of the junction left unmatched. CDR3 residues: CASSPSGGSGTEQYF. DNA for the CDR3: TGTGCCAGCAGTCCGTCTGGGGGTAGCGGGACGGAGCAGTACTTC.

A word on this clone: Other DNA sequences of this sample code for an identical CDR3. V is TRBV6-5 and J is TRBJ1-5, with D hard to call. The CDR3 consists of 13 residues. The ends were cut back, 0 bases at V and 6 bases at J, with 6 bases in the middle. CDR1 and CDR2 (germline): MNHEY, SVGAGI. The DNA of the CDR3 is TGTGCCAGCAGTTACTCGACTGGTCAGCCCCAGCATTTT. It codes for CASSYSTGQPQHF.